The sequence of this TCR beta chain was determined in a study of lymphopenia after photon versus proton radiotherapy. The table came from immunoSEQ multiplex PCR; TCRdb's copy has only in-frame clones and leaves some out. The sample contains 45,000 to 65,000 clones, around 80% of which appear only once. V shed 7 bases and J shed 0 bases, with 13 bases lying between them. Germline values: CDR1 SGHTA, CDR2 FQGTGA. The CDR3 sequence is 15 residues long. The chain uses TRBV7-3 and TRBJ2-1; tentatively, D is TRBD1 (6 bases). This specimen was peripheral blood, taken from a patient treated with photon-based radiotherapy. This TCR was sampled from a man aged 50 to 60 with gastric cancer. DNA of the CDR3: TGTGCCAGCACGGACAGCCCGAGCTCCTACAATGAGCAGTTCTTC. Its translation is CASTDSPSSYNEQFF.